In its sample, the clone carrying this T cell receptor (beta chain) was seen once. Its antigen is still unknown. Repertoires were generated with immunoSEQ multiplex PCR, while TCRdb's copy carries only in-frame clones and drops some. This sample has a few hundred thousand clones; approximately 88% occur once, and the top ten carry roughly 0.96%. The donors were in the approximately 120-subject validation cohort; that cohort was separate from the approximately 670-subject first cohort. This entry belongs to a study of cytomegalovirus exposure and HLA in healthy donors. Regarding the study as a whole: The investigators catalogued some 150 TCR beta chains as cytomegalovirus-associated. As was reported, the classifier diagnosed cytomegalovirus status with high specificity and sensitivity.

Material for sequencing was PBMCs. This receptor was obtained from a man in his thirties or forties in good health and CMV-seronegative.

The CDR3 region is CSAGQSTGELFF. The CDR3 coding sequence is TGCAGCGCCGGACAGTCAACCGGGGAGCTGTTTTTT. J is TRBJ2-2 and V is TRBV29-1, with TRBD1 as a possible D gene (6 bases). Trimming stripped 7 bases from V and 5 bases from J, with 11 bases between. Germline CDR1 and CDR2: SQVTM and ANQGSEA. The CDR3 has 12 residues.